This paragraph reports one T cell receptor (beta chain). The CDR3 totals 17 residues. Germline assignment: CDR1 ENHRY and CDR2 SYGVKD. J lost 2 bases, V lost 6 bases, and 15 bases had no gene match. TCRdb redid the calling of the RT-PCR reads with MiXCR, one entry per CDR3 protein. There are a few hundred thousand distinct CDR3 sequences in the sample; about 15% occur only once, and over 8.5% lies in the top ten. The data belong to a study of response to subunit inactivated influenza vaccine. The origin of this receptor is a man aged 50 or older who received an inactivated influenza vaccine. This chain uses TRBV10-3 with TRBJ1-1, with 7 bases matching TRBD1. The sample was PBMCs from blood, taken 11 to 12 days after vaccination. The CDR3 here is CAIRLKETGTDNTEAFF. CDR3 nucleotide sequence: TGTGCCATCAGGCTTAAGGAGACCGGGACAGATAACACTGAAGCTTTCTTT.